This TCR beta chain was identified during a study of cytomegalovirus exposure and HLA in healthy donors. Study-wide results and limits: A previous analysis found most TCR beta V segments productive roughly 87% or roughly 30% of the time.

In its sample, this clone was seen a few times. What it recognizes is unknown. The PCR used 60 Vbeta and 13 Jbeta primers. Clones were sequenced by immunoSEQ multiplex PCR, and TCRdb holds only the in-frame ones, with some missing. Altogether about 140,000 clones are present, roughly four fifths being singletons, with the ten largest covering roughly 3.2%. This CDR3 contains 15 residues. Germline V CDR1 and CDR2: MNHEY, SVGAGI. V was shortened by 10 bases and J by 5 bases, with 24 bases between the two germline ends. The origin of this receptor is a man aged 18 to 29 in good health and CMV-seropositive. The J gene is TRBJ2-7, the V gene TRBV6-5; D may be TRBD1 (6 bases). Sequencing used PBMCs. CDR3 in amino acids: CATSGEQGRVHEQYF. DNA of the CDR3: TGTGCCACCTCCGGGGAACAGGGTCGGGTGCACGAGCAGTACTTC.